Following are 30 T cell receptor beta chains from one sample sequenced in a study of cytotoxic CD8 clonotypes in ibrutinib-treated CLL. Sequencing used immunoSEQ multiplex PCR; TCRdb keeps in-frame clones, though not all of them. Of a few hundred thousand clones in the sample, about 61% are singletons; the top ten hold under 8%. Sequenced material: PBMCs, taken after 36 months of ibrutinib treatment. The origin of the receptors is a human donor with chronic lymphocytic leukemia.

This clone was seen more than once but under ten times. V is TRBV18 and J is TRBJ2-1, with D tentatively TRBD1 or TRBD2 (5 bases each). From germline, CDR1 is KGHSH and CDR2 LQKENI. The CDR3 length is 16 residues. Trimming shortened V by 0 bases and J by 9 bases, and 18 bases separated the two germline ends. The CDR3 bases are TGTGCCAGCTCACCACCTCCAGGCGGTCGGGGCACTGAGCAGTTCTTC. This codes for CASSPPPGGRGTEQFF.

The chain combines TRBV5-6 with TRBJ1-2; no firm D call. The germline V and J ends were trimmed by 7 bases and 2 bases, with 15 bases remaining between them. CDR3 length equals 14 residues. Germline V gene lookup returns CDR1 SGHDT and CDR2 YYEEEE. CDR3 sequence: CASLRLQLNYGYTF. For the CDR3, the DNA is TGTGCCAGCCTAAGGTTACAGCTGAACTATGGCTACACCTTC.

The chain links TRBV7-6 to TRBJ2-3; D remains ambiguous. The CDR3 runs to 15 residues. Germline CDR1 is SGHVS and CDR2 is FNYEAQ. Trimming removed 1 base at V and 4 bases at J, with 12 bases between. CDR3 amino acids: CASSLVPGVADTQYF. The CDR3 coding sequence is TGTGCCAGCAGCTTAGTGCCAGGAGTGGCAGATACGCAGTATTTT.

The genes are TRBV9 and TRBJ1-1; 8 bases map to TRBD1. The CDR3 totals 15 residues. Per the germline V gene, CDR1 is SGDLS and CDR2 is YYNGEE. With 4 bases clipped from V and 3 bases from J, the junction kept 8 bases outside the gene matches. CDR3 DNA sequence: TGTGCCAGCAGCCAGGCCGCAGGGGGCTACACTGAAGCTTTCTTT. As protein: CASSQAAGGYTEAFF.

The chain is built from TRBV10-2 and TRBJ2-3; D perhaps matches TRBD2 (6 bases). The germline CDR1 and CDR2 sequences are WSHSY and SAAADI. The CDR3 runs 13 residues. The V gene lost 10 bases and the J gene lost 0 bases, with 11 bases spanning the gap. The CDR3 region is CATQGGSTDTQYF. In nucleotides, the CDR3 is TGCGCCACCCAAGGAGGGAGCACAGATACGCAGTATTTT.

The chain has TRBV29-1 and TRBJ2-1; TRBD1 matches 7 bases. J gave up 0 bases and V 2 bases, and 4 bases lay outside the gene matches. Germline V gene lookup returns CDR1 SQVTM and CDR2 ANQGSEA. The CDR3 loop spans 15 amino acids. The CDR3 here is CSVEPGQTSYNEQFF. The CDR3, as DNA: TGCAGCGTTGAACCGGGACAGACCTCCTACAATGAGCAGTTCTTC.

The gene calls are TRBV6-5 and TRBJ2-7, with D perhaps being TRBD1 or TRBD2 (7 bases each). This CDR3 region has 14 residues. V was shortened by 5 bases and J by 6 bases, with 17 bases between the two germline ends. CDR1 and CDR2 from the germline V gene are MNHEY and SVGAGI. CDR3 region: CASSKQGRVVEQYF. The CDR3 DNA reads TGTGCCAGCAGTAAACAGGGGAGGGTCGTCGAGCAGTACTTC.

The chain recombines TRBV29-1 with TRBJ2-7; TRBD1 might be the D (6 bases). The V end was cut by 7 bases, the J end by 1 base, with 17 bases between. Germline CDR1 and CDR2: SQVTM and ANQGSEA. The CDR3 sequence is 14 residues long. CDR3 amino acids: CSAVQGWGSYEQYF. The DNA of the CDR3 is TGCAGCGCAGTACAGGGATGGGGATCCTACGAGCAGTACTTC.

This clone was found once. The genes are TRBV27 and TRBJ2-4, with 8 positions matching TRBD2. This CDR3 is 16 amino acids long. The trim removed 5 bases at V and 0 bases at J, leaving 6 bases unmatched. Germline V gene lookup returns CDR1 MNHEY and CDR2 SMNVEV (reference sequence). DNA of the CDR3: TGTGCCAGCAGTCCTCCTAGCGGGTTAGCCAAAAACATTCAGTACTTC. Its translation is CASSPPSGLAKNIQYF.

V usage is TRBV5-4 and J usage is TRBJ2-1, with unresolved D. The V and J ends lost 2 bases and 7 bases respectively, with 10 bases between them. The germline V gene has CDR1 SGHNT and CDR2 YYREEE (reference sequence). This CDR3 comprises 13 residues. Here the CDR3 reads CASSLLFGNEQFF. The CDR3 nucleotides read TGTGCCAGCAGCTTATTGTTCGGTAATGAGCAGTTCTTC. The variable domain in full, with the rest retrieved from reference TRBV5-4 and TRBJ2-1, is ETGVTQSPTHLIKTRGQQVTLRCSSQSGHNTVSWYQQALGQGPQFIFQYYREEENGRGNFPPRFSGLQFPNYSSELNVNALELDDSALYLCASSLLFGNEQFFGPGTRLTVL.

A note on this clone: A much larger clonotype is one base distant, so this may be a read error. This chain uses TRBV18 with TRBJ2-5; D gene uncertain. Germline loops: CDR1 KGHSH, CDR2 LQKENI. Trimming removed 3 bases from V and 1 base from J, with 6 bases in between. The CDR3 is 13 residues long. CDR3 loop: CASSPVSQETQYF. The CDR3 DNA reads as TGTGCCAGCTCACCGGTCAGCCAAGAGACCCAGTACTTC. The whole variable domain, remainder taken from reference TRBV18 and TRBJ2-5, is NAGVMQNPRHLVRRRGQEARLRCSPMKGHSHVYWYRQLPEEGLKFMVYLQKENIIDESGMPKERFSAEFPKEGPSILRIQQVVRGDSAAYFCASSPVSQETQYFGPGTRLLVL.

This clone was seen once. CDR3 bases: TGCGCCAGCAGACCGGGACCGAGCACCGGGGAGCTGTTTTTT. It yields the protein CASRPGPSTGELFF. This chain joins TRBV10-1 and TRBJ2-2, with D tentatively TRBD1 or TRBD2 (5 bases each). Germline CDR1 and CDR2: WNHNN and SYGVQD (reference sequence). The length of the CDR3 is 14 residues. V was pared by 6 bases and J by 4 bases, with 12 bases between.

The chain has TRBV5-4 and TRBJ2-5; 7 nucleotides match TRBD2. The CDR3 sequence is 16 residues long. The germline CDR1 and CDR2 sequences are SGHNT and YYREEE (reference sequence). Germline trimming cut 4 bases from V and 2 bases from J; bases unmatched to any gene: 11. CDR3 sequence: CASSLVGRLAQETQYF. As DNA, the CDR3 is TGTGCCAGCAGCCTGGTAGGGCGACTAGCTCAAGAGACCCAGTACTTC.

The V gene is TRBV4-1, the J gene TRBJ1-4; TRBD1 might be the D (5 bases). There are 19 residues in the CDR3. Germline loops: CDR1 MGHRA, CDR2 YSYEKL. V was clipped by 0 bases and J by 0 bases, with 17 bases between them. The CDR3 loop is CASSQEARTNPATNEKLFF. The CDR3 DNA reads TGCGCCAGCAGCCAAGAGGCCCGGACAAATCCTGCAACTAATGAAAAACTGTTTTTT.

This sequence joins TRBV2 and TRBJ2-6, with D possibly being TRBD1 or TRBD2 (6 bases each). With 6 bases removed from V and 4 bases from J, the gap between germline ends came to 16 bases. The CDR3 sequence is 16 residues long. The germline V gene has CDR1 SNHLY and CDR2 FYNNEI. The CDR3 region is CASSARRGQGANVLTF. CDR3 coding DNA: TGTGCCAGCAGCGCCCGGAGGGGACAAGGGGCCAACGTCCTGACTTTC.

This chain connects TRBV7-9 to TRBJ1-2, with 9 bases that match TRBD1. This CDR3 region has 14 residues. Trimming at V came to 5 bases and at J to 2 bases, leaving 3 bases not matched to a gene. The germline V gene encodes CDR1 SEHNR and CDR2 FQNEAQ (reference sequence). The CDR3 DNA is TGTGCCAGCAGCGTCGGGACAGGGAACTATGGCTACACCTTC. Amino acid sequence: CASSVGTGNYGYTF.

This clone was picked up a small number of times. This chain joins TRBV9 and TRBJ1-1; no clear D gene. Germline V gene lookup returns CDR1 SGDLS and CDR2 YYNGEE. The CDR3 sequence is 14 residues long. Trimming cost V 0 bases and J 0 bases, with 6 bases left between them. The CDR3 here is CASSVGGVNTEAFF. In DNA, the CDR3 is TGTGCCAGCAGCGTAGGTGGCGTGAACACTGAAGCTTTCTTT.

The chain joins TRBV5-4 to TRBJ1-5; D is possibly TRBD1 (5 bases). The V end was cut by 4 bases, the J end by 1 base, with 12 bases between. The CDR3 extends over 15 amino acids. Germline values: CDR1 SGHNT, CDR2 YYREEE (reference sequence). The CDR3 DNA follows: TGTGCCAGCAGCCTCGGGGGAGGGAGCAATCAGCCCCAGCATTTT. Residues: CASSLGGGSNQPQHF. The whole variable domain, remainder taken from reference TRBV5-4 and TRBJ1-5, is ETGVTQSPTHLIKTRGQQVTLRCSSQSGHNTVSWYQQALGQGPQFIFQYYREEENGRGNFPPRFSGLQFPNYSSELNVNALELDDSALYLCASSLGGGSNQPQHFGDGTRLSIL.

This sequence joins TRBV10-3 and TRBJ2-1, with D tentatively TRBD1 or TRBD2 (6 bases each). CDR3 size: 17 residues. V was pared by 4 bases and J by 0 bases, with 16 bases between. Per the germline V gene, CDR1 is ENHRY and CDR2 is SYGVKD. CDR3 region: CAISAGGGMSSYNEQFF. The CDR3 DNA reads TGTGCCATCAGTGCTGGGGGCGGGATGAGCTCCTACAATGAGCAGTTCTTC.

The chain uses TRBV19 and TRBJ2-5; TRBD2 matches 7 bases. The J segment lost 1 base and the V segment lost 3 bases, leaving 5 bases of the junction unmatched. This CDR3 is 15 amino acids long. The germline CDR1 and CDR2 sequences are LNHDA and SQIVND (reference sequence). For the CDR3, the DNA is TGTGCCAGTAGTATGGTTAGCGGGCGCCAAGAGACCCAGTACTTC. Protein: CASSMVSGRQETQYF.

This clone has a handful of counts. V is TRBV18 and J is TRBJ1-6; no firm D call. The V gene lost 0 bases and the J gene lost 5 bases, with 5 bases spanning the gap. The CDR3 contains 14 residues. Germline V gene lookup returns CDR1 KGHSH and CDR2 LQKENI. In DNA, the CDR3 is TGTGCCAGCTCACCACCGGCAAATAATTCACCCCTCCACTTT. This translates into CASSPPANNSPLHF.

V usage is TRBV19 and J usage is TRBJ1-5, with D uncertain. CDR3 length: 15 residues. V was pared by 7 bases and J by 3 bases, with 16 bases between. Germline loops: CDR1 LNHDA, CDR2 SQIVND (reference sequence). Here the CDR3 reads CASMGNYIDNQPQHF. The DNA for the CDR3 is TGTGCCAGTATGGGGAACTATATTGACAATCAGCCCCAGCATTTT.

This clone has only a few counts. The J gene is TRBJ2-1, the V gene TRBV7-3; D possibly corresponds to TRBD1 (6 bases). The germline V and J ends were trimmed by 3 bases and 9 bases, with 15 bases remaining between them. The germline gives CDR1 SGHTA, CDR2 FQGTGA. The CDR3 is made up of 14 amino acids. CDR3 nucleotide sequence: TGTGCCAGCAGCTTTCGTCTACAGGGCGGTGAGCAGTTCTTC. Its protein product is CASSFRLQGGEQFF.

This clone was picked up a small number of times. This rearrangement joins TRBV5-5 to TRBJ1-2, with 7 bases fitting TRBD1. V was pared by 3 bases and J by 13 bases, with 27 bases of the junction left unmatched. Germline V gene lookup returns CDR1 SGHKS and CDR2 YYEKEE (reference sequence). This CDR3 region has 18 residues. The CDR3 DNA reads as TGTGCCAGCAGCTGGGTGGAGGAGACAGGGAGGATTGGTACCGCGCTCACCTTC. Translation gives CASSWVEETGRIGTALTF.

In its sample, this clone was seen once. The chain uses TRBV2 and TRBJ2-7, with 8 bases that match TRBD2. The CDR3 is 14 residues long. CDR1 and CDR2 from the germline V gene are SNHLY and FYNNEI. V lost 6 bases and J lost 4; bases outside the gene matches: 8. Here the CDR3 reads CASRLAAGKYEQYF. In DNA, the CDR3 is TGTGCCAGCAGACTAGCGGCCGGGAAGTACGAGCAGTACTTC.

This chain uses TRBV5-1 with TRBJ2-7; TRBD1 aligns across 8 bases. CDR1 and CDR2 from the germline V gene are SGHRS and YFSETQ. V was pared by 4 bases and J by 7 bases, with 16 bases of the junction left unmatched. The CDR3 has 16 amino acids. CDR3 loop: CASSTVGGRGLDEQYF. The CDR3 DNA is TGCGCCAGCAGCACAGTAGGCGGCAGGGGGCTCGATGAGCAGTACTTC.

The rearrangement joins TRBV9 to TRBJ2-2, with D possibly being TRBD2 (6 bases). CDR3 length equals 17 residues. V dropped 3 bases and J dropped 1 base, with 16 bases sitting between them. In germline, CDR1 is SGDLS, CDR2 YYNGEE. The CDR3 sequence is CASSEGTQVVNTGELFF. CDR3 nucleotides: TGTGCCAGCAGCGAGGGGACTCAGGTGGTGAACACCGGGGAGCTGTTTTTT.

The rearrangement joins TRBV28 to TRBJ1-2; 7 bases align to TRBD1. The ends lost 2 bases at V and 4 bases at J; junction bases unmatched: 13. This CDR3 is 17 amino acids long. Germline V gives CDR1 MDHEN, CDR2 SYDVKM. In DNA form, the CDR3 reads TGTGCCAGCAGTTTAACGCGGACAGGATTAGCGGGCTATGGCTACACCTTC. Translated: CASSLTRTGLAGYGYTF.

The rearrangement links TRBV7-2 to TRBJ1-1; a possible D gene is TRBD1 (5 bases). CDR1 and CDR2 (germline): SGHTA, FQGNSA. V lost 2 bases and J 4 bases, leaving 14 bases between the germline ends. This CDR3 spans 15 amino acids. The CDR3 DNA follows: TGTGCCAGCAGCTTAAAGTGGCAGGGAGGCACTGAAGCTTTCTTT. Translation gives CASSLKWQGGTEAFF.

The gene calls are TRBV9 and TRBJ2-5, with D possibly TRBD1 on 5 matching bases. V was pared by 0 bases and J by 3 bases, with 9 bases between. Germline values: CDR1 SGDLS, CDR2 YYNGEE. The CDR3 is 14 residues long. The CDR3 DNA sequence: TGTGCCAGCAGCGTAGGGGCAGGGAAAGAGACCCAGTACTTC. Translation gives CASSVGAGKETQYF.